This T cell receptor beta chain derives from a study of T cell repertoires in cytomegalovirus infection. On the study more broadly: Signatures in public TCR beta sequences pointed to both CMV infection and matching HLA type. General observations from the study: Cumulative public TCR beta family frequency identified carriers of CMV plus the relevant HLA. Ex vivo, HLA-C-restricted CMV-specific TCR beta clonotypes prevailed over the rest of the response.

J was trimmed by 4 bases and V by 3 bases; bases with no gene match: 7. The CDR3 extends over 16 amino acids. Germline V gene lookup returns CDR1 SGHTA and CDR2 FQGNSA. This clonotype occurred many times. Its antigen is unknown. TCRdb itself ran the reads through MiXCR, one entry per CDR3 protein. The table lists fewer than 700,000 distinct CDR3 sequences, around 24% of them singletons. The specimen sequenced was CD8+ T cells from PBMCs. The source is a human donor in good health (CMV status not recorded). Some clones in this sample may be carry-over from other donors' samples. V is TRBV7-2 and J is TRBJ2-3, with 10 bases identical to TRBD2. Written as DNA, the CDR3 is TGTGCCAGCAGCTTTTTAGCGGGGGGATGGGCAGATACGCAGTATTTT. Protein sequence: CASSFLAGGWADTQYF.